These T cell receptor beta chains were read from a single sample in a study of CD8 T cells in Susac syndrome. MiXCR, run by TCRdb on the immunoSEQ multiplex PCR reads, gives a single entry per CDR3 protein. The sample carries 250,000 to 350,000 distinct CDR3 sequences, under 95% recorded once. Sample: CD4+ T cells from PBMCs. The receptors here all came from a human donor with multiple sclerosis. Each CDR3 is given without its conserved first and last residue.

j_call: TRBJ2-7
v_call: TRBV20-1
cdr3_aa: SARPAGTGVTYEQY

j_call: TRBJ1-5
v_call: TRBV3-1
cdr3_aa: ASRGGNDQPQH

j_call: TRBJ2-7
v_call: TRBV20-1
cdr3_aa: SAHPTHSSYEQY

j_call: TRBJ1-1
v_call: TRBV29-1
cdr3_aa: SVVAGLTEAF

j_call: TRBJ1-2
v_call: TRBV9
cdr3_aa: ASSVTGSGYGYT

j_call: TRBJ2-1
v_call: TRBV25-1
cdr3_aa: ASSEHSNEQF

j_call: TRBJ2-7
v_call: TRBV7-2
cdr3_aa: ASSLGAGGLYEQY

j_call: TRBJ2-6
v_call: TRBV7-9
cdr3_aa: ASSLVRAGANVLT

j_call: TRBJ2-3
v_call: TRBV30
cdr3_aa: AWSRRSVADTQY

j_call: TRBJ1-1
v_call: TRBV9
cdr3_aa: ASSVEPHGNTEAF

j_call: TRBJ1-2
v_call: TRBV6-2/TRBV6-3
cdr3_aa: ASSLGLDYGYT

j_call: TRBJ1-1
v_call: TRBV7-7
cdr3_aa: ASSSGPTTEAF

j_call: TRBJ1-4
v_call: TRBV4-2
cdr3_aa: ASSRGTVAVNEKLF

j_call: TRBJ1-5
v_call: TRBV23-1
cdr3_aa: ASSGDKGADQPQH

j_call: TRBJ1-2
v_call: TRBV6-1
cdr3_aa: AITSRDSHSYGYT

j_call: TRBJ1-1
v_call: TRBV11-2
cdr3_aa: ASSPWTGSRAEAF

j_call: TRBJ1-6
v_call: TRBV7-2
cdr3_aa: ASSLQRTGNSPLH

j_call: TRBJ2-1
v_call: TRBV5-1
cdr3_aa: ASSSRLAGGYEQF

j_call: TRBJ2-4
v_call: TRBV18
cdr3_aa: ASSPTLAKNIQY

j_call: TRBJ2-2
v_call: TRBV4-1
cdr3_aa: ASSHQQGGDTGELF

j_call: TRBJ2-7
v_call: TRBV3-1
cdr3_aa: ASTPNRGGVGYEQY

j_call: TRBJ2-7
v_call: TRBV10-3
cdr3_aa: AISSTSGGPYEQY

j_call: TRBJ2-2
v_call: TRBV18
cdr3_aa: ASSPPAEPGELF

j_call: TRBJ1-3
v_call: TRBV29-1
cdr3_aa: SVDGTGAGNTIY

j_call: TRBJ2-1
v_call: TRBV25-1
cdr3_aa: ASSEFARLAGTSGGDEQF

j_call: TRBJ2-5
v_call: TRBV5-1
cdr3_aa: ASSLAPLTYQETQY

j_call: TRBJ2-1
v_call: TRBV11-2
cdr3_aa: ASSFSSGRALSEQF

j_call: TRBJ1-1
v_call: TRBV29-1
cdr3_aa: SVEVWTNTEAF

j_call: TRBJ2-2
v_call: TRBV27
cdr3_aa: ASSTAGLAGGPTGELF

j_call: TRBJ1-1
v_call: TRBV3-1
cdr3_aa: ASGRSYTEAF

j_call: TRBJ2-7
v_call: TRBV29-1
cdr3_aa: SVEKGVGYEQY

j_call: TRBJ2-5
v_call: TRBV24-1
cdr3_aa: ATGGQQETQY

j_call: TRBJ2-6
v_call: TRBV11-1
cdr3_aa: ASSVLRDRGRGSPGANVLT

j_call: TRBJ2-1
v_call: TRBV5-4
cdr3_aa: ASSHPGTTDQGNEQF

j_call: TRBJ2-7
v_call: TRBV5-6
cdr3_aa: ASSQRPYEQY

j_call: TRBJ2-2
v_call: TRBV3-1
cdr3_aa: ASSRGHTGELF

j_call: TRBJ2-3
v_call: TRBV9
cdr3_aa: ASSVVSDTQY

j_call: TRBJ2-6
v_call: TRBV7-8
cdr3_aa: ASSFMPGANVLT

j_call: TRBJ1-1
v_call: TRBV3-1
cdr3_aa: ASSLGDTEAF

j_call: TRBJ2-3
v_call: TRBV5-1
cdr3_aa: ASSLDYGVGDTQY

j_call: TRBJ2-7
v_call: TRBV23-1
cdr3_aa: ASSQPKGLAYEQY

j_call: TRBJ2-2
v_call: TRBV20-1
cdr3_aa: SARGTSGNTGELF

j_call: TRBJ2-1
v_call: TRBV20-1
cdr3_aa: SAATTSGNVGEQF

j_call: TRBJ2-7
v_call: TRBV6-5
cdr3_aa: ASLPSGGYEQY

j_call: TRBJ2-6
v_call: TRBV6-1
cdr3_aa: ASRQGSGANVLT

j_call: TRBJ1-1
v_call: TRBV30
cdr3_aa: AWRVSRQTEAF

j_call: TRBJ1-2
v_call: TRBV12-3/TRBV12-4
cdr3_aa: ASSSAKIYGYT